Sequencing of this T cell receptor (beta chain) was carried out in a study of blood T cell repertoires in COVID-19. Study-wide background: PBMCs, B-cell-depleted T cells, or T cells were the source of the cDNA or gDNA that made up the material.

V lost 0 bases and J lost 5, with 14 bases in between. The CDR3 length is 15 residues. In the original workflow: The authors estimated nucleated cell counts from reference gene primer amplification. The method was immunoSEQ multiplex PCR; TCRdb's version includes in-frame clones alone and lacks a portion of them. Clone size and the V and J calls come from that table; the DNA yielded D and trimming. This sample carries about 91,000 clones, 70% to 90% of them seen once, and the ten largest clones take around 4.5%. This clonotype was sampled from a man aged 65-85 years with acute or convalescent COVID-19. This sequence joins TRBV23-1 and TRBJ2-7; no definite D call. TRBV23-1 belongs to the ORF category, with a function that is uncertain. The sequenced material came from peripheral blood. CDR3 residues: CASSQSIYGGDEQYV. The CDR3 DNA follows: TGCGCCAGCAGTCAATCGATATACGGCGGCGACGAGCAGTACGTC.